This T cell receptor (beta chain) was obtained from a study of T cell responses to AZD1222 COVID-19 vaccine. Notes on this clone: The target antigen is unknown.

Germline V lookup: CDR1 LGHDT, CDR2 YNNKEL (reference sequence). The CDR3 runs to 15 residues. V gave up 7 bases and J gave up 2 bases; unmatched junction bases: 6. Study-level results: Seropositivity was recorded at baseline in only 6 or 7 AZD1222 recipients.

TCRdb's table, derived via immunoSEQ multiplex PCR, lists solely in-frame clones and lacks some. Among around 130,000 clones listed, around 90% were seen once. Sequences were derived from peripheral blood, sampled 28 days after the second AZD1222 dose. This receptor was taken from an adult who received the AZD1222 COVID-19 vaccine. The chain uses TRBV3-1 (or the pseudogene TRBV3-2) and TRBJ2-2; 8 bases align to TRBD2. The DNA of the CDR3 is TGTGCCAGCATACCGGGAGGGTCCAACACCGGGGAGCTGTTTTTT. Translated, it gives CASIPGGSNTGELFF.